Shown below are 3 T cell receptor beta chains from a single sample sequenced in a study of blood T cell repertoires in COVID-19. Only in-frame clones appear in the TCRdb table, and some are missing; sequencing was by immunoSEQ multiplex PCR. The sample yields some 670,000 clones, approximately 90% seen once. Specimen: peripheral blood. These receptors came from a woman aged 18 to 35 with acute or convalescent COVID-19.

The J gene is TRBJ1-5, the V gene TRBV4-2; tentative D call: TRBD1 (6 bases). The V end lost 0 bases, the J end lost 2 bases, and 14 bases lay between the germline ends. This CDR3 spans 17 amino acids. The germline gives CDR1 LGHNA, CDR2 YNFKEQ. DNA for the CDR3: TGTGCCAGCAGCCAAGATCCCAACAGGGCGGGCAATCAGCCCCAGCATTTT. Its translation is CASSQDPNRAGNQPQHF.

This clone was recorded only once. The V gene is TRBV19, the J gene TRBJ1-2, with D uncertain. Germline V gene data show CDR1 as LNHDA and CDR2 as SQIVND (reference sequence). The CDR3 length is 14 residues. Trimming took off 3 bases at V and 0 bases at J, with 8 bases between the two ends. CDR3 region: CASSMRHANYGYTF. In nucleotides, the CDR3 is TGTGCCAGTAGTATGAGACACGCTAACTATGGCTACACCTTC.

This clone was seen a handful of times. The chain is built from TRBV7-9 and TRBJ1-4; 7 bases map to TRBD1. CDR3 length: 14 residues. V was pared by 1 base and J by 8 bases, with 4 bases of the junction left unmatched. CDR1 SEHNR and CDR2 FQNEAQ come from the germline V gene (reference sequence). The CDR3 DNA is TGTGCCAGCAGCTTAGGACAGGGTTGGGAAAAACTGTTTTTT. Translation: CASSLGQGWEKLFF.